This T cell receptor beta chain was captured in a study of blood T cell repertoires in COVID-19 (dated by TCRdb to about 2020). With regard to the full study: Collaborator samples came from the United States, Italy and Spain and covered acute and convalescent phases of COVID-19. The prospective study material was composed of cDNA or gDNA derived from T cells, B-cell-depleted T cells, or PBMCs. The repertoires were made available in a free public database intended to serve as a resource for research on the immune response to SARS-CoV-2. Samples came from the ongoing ImmuneRACE study (first 160 participants) plus 1,254 subjects from 6 global collaborators. A de-identified subject ID, COVID-19 status, age in years and sex were almost always included in the sample metadata. Where available, HLA class I and class II types were taken from metadata supplied by the sample provider and were not determined by assay-based typing. Subjects who had been exposed to COVID-19, were actively infected with it, or had recovered from it provided the deeply sampled blood TCRbeta repertoires that made up the dataset.

Participants in the prospective study were aged 18 to 89 years, lived in 20 to 30 United States geographic areas, and enrolled through a virtual design. In the prospective study, cohorts were assigned on the basis of participant-reported clinical history obtained from a screening survey and a study questionnaire. In the prospective study, mobile phlebotomists collected whole blood, serum and a nasopharyngeal or oropharyngeal swab from each participant. Participants in the prospective study had the option to provide additional blood draws and questionnaires over a 2-month period. Before DNA extraction, blood samples from the prospective study were shipped at room temperature or frozen. Overall results and qualifications from the work: The quantity of clinical and demographic metadata differed by source and by participant and was supplied without curation.

The immunoSEQ Assay, a bias-controlled multiplex PCR, was used to amplify TCRbeta CDR3 regions from genomic DNA. As for the authors' bioinformatics: Within the assay, amplification of reference gene primers was used to estimate how many nucleated cells each sample contained. To quantify the absolute abundance of each unique TCRbeta CDR3 rearrangement, sequence reads were collapsed and filtered. For each sample, productive Simpson clonality was calculated as the square root of Simpson's diversity index across productive rearrangements. TCRdb took this table from immuneACCESS and kept in-frame rearrangements with V and J called. Such tables lack part of the clones; where checked against another copy, unresolved V genes explain under half of the gap, and the rest is unexplained. D and trimming come from the DNA, and the V and J calls and clone size come from that table. Recorded for this sample are 130,000 or so clones; roughly four fifths of them occurred a single time. The ten largest make up 2% to 2.5% of the sample.

Reading the germline V gene gives CDR1 KGHSH and CDR2 LQKENI. The CDR3 contains 15 residues, cysteine and phenylalanine counted. CDR3 DNA only is kept here, 45 bases in frame from base 1. Deletion took 5 bases off V and 3 bases off J, with a span of 16 bases between the germline ends. On this clone itself: Its antigen remains undetermined. No quality values exist for individual bases; no much larger clone is one base distant.

This clonotype was obtained from a man aged 35 to 55 with acute COVID-19. The sequenced sample was PBMCs or T cells enriched from blood (not recorded which). The V and J genes are TRBV18 and TRBJ1-1; TRBD1 is a possible D gene, resting on 5 matching bases. The CDR3 corresponds to CASSTRLRVDTEAFF. The DNA sequence is as follows: TGTGCCAGCTCAACCCGCCTCAGGGTCGACACTGAAGCTTTCTTT.